Listed below are T cell receptor beta chains from one sample, sequenced in a study of T cell responses to AZD1222 COVID-19 vaccine. Clones were read by immunoSEQ multiplex PCR, and TCRdb kept only the in-frame ones, dropping some. The table includes approximately 140,000 clones, 75% to 90% detected once. The material sequenced was peripheral blood, taken 28 days after the second AZD1222 dose. These receptors all stem from an adult who received the AZD1222 COVID-19 vaccine. Both conserved end residues are part of each CDR3. The D gene is left open where the match is weak. Size is omitted from some rows. Given values are once, few, many or a class for expanded clones.

CDR3 | DNA | V | size | length | D | J
CASSDREGSYEQYF | TGCGCCAGCAGTGACCGGGAAGGGAGCTACGAGCAGTACTTC | TRBV10-1 | - | 14 | - | TRBJ2-7
CAISDLGTGGNSGANVLTF | TGTGCCATCAGTGACCTCGGGACAGGGGGCAACTCTGGGGCCAACGTCCTGACTTTC | TRBV10-3 | once | 19 | TRBD1 | TRBJ2-6
CASSPIRTGLNTF | TGTGCCAGCAGCCCAATCCGTACAGGGCTCAACACCTTC | TRBV3-1/TRBV3-2 | - | 13 | - | TRBJ1-2
CATSETSGSYNEQFF | TGTGCCACCAGTGAGACTAGCGGGAGCTACAATGAGCAGTTCTTC | TRBV24-1 | few | 15 | TRBD2 | TRBJ2-1
CASSTQGANQPQHF | TGTGCCAGCAGTACACAGGGGGCGAATCAGCCCCAGCATTTT | TRBV6-6 | - | 14 | TRBD1 | TRBJ1-5
CATHPASRNQPQHF | TGTGCCACCCACCCGGCGAGTCGCAATCAGCCCCAGCATTTT | TRBV19 | - | 14 | - | TRBJ1-5
CASSYSDRPNTEAFF | TGTGCCAGCAGTTACTCTGACAGACCGAACACTGAAGCTTTCTTT | TRBV6-5 | - | 15 | - | TRBJ1-1
CAWSVAAGPHSPLHF | TGTGCCTGGAGTGTGGCAGCGGGCCCACATTCACCCCTCCACTTT | TRBV30 | - | 15 | - | TRBJ1-6
CASFLRGDGNQPQHF | TGTGCCAGCTTTCTGCGGGGGGATGGGAATCAGCCCCAGCATTTT | TRBV5-6 | - | 15 | - | TRBJ1-5
CASSYFGASETQYF | - | TRBV7-2 | - | 14 | - | TRBJ2-5
CASSLVGTQHNEQFF | TGTGCCAGCAGCTTAGTAGGGACGCAACACAATGAGCAGTTCTTC | TRBV7-2 | - | 15 | - | TRBJ2-1
CASRPIRGGAGTQYF | TGTGCCAGCAGGCCCATAAGAGGGGGGGCCGGGACCCAGTACTTC | TRBV2 | - | 15 | - | TRBJ2-5
CASRGTGGGNQPQHF | TGTGCCAGCAGGGGGACAGGGGGTGGCAATCAGCCCCAGCATTTT | TRBV2 | - | 15 | TRBD1 | TRBJ1-5
CAWSAGVGNQPQHF | TGTGCCTGGAGTGCTGGTGTAGGGAATCAGCCCCAGCATTTT | TRBV30 | - | 14 | - | TRBJ1-5
CASSQSERGAYEQFF | TGTGCCAGCAGCCAATCTGAAAGGGGGGCGTATGAGCAGTTCTTC | TRBV16 | - | 15 | - | TRBJ2-1
CASSLGQGHQPQHF | TGTGCCAGCAGCTTGGGACAGGGTCATCAGCCCCAGCATTTT | TRBV5-8 | - | 14 | TRBD1 | TRBJ1-5
CAISGGQGAEAFF | TGTGCCATCAGTGGAGGACAGGGGGCTGAAGCTTTCTTT | TRBV10-3 | - | 13 | TRBD1 | TRBJ1-1
CASSRSAFYGYTF | TGTGCCAGCAGCCGTTCGGCTTTCTATGGCTACACCTTC | TRBV28 | - | 13 | - | TRBJ1-2
CASTLGYGYTF | TGTGCCAGCACTCTGGGGTATGGCTACACCTTC | TRBV28 | - | 11 | - | TRBJ1-2
CASSEEAENTEAFF | TGTGCCAGCAGTGAAGAGGCAGAGAACACTGAAGCTTTCTTT | TRBV2 | few | 14 | - | TRBJ1-1
CASSRPSAAGNTIYF | TGTGCCAGCAGCCGCCCGTCTGCGGCCGGAAACACCATATATTTT | TRBV5-6 | - | 15 | - | TRBJ1-3
CASSPGGSTDTQYF | TGTGCCAGCTCACCGGGCGGGAGCACAGATACGCAGTATTTT | TRBV18 | - | 14 | - | TRBJ2-3
CASSLVQVGNTEAFF | TGTGCCAGCAGCTTGGTTCAGGTGGGGAACACTGAAGCTTTCTTT | TRBV5-4 | - | 15 | - | TRBJ1-1
CASSLVASGAYNEQFF | TGTGCCAGCAGCTTAGTGGCTAGCGGGGCGTACAATGAGCAGTTCTTC | TRBV11-2 | - | 16 | TRBD2 | TRBJ2-1
CASRGSGAFYGYTF | TGTGCCAGTAGAGGATCAGGGGCGTTCTATGGCTACACCTTC | TRBV19 | - | 14 | - | TRBJ1-2
CASSDGRGNQPQHF | TGCGCCAGCAGTGATGGGCGAGGCAATCAGCCCCAGCATTTT | TRBV10-1 | - | 14 | - | TRBJ1-5
CASTMGHSSYEQYF | TGTGCCAGTACAATGGGACACAGCTCCTACGAGCAGTACTTC | TRBV19 | once | 14 | - | TRBJ2-7
CASSPLGRAEGYGYTF | TGTGCCAGCTCACCCTTGGGCAGGGCAGAAGGCTATGGCTACACCTTC | TRBV18 | once | 16 | - | TRBJ1-2
CSASSRDEQFF | TGCAGTGCTAGTAGCAGGGACGAGCAGTTCTTC | TRBV20-1 | - | 11 | - | TRBJ2-1
CAWSLGPGGDQPQHF | TGTGCCTGGAGTCTAGGACCGGGCGGGGACCAGCCCCAGCATTTT | TRBV30 | - | 15 | - | TRBJ1-5
CASSLTWPNTEAFF | TGTGCCAGCAGCTTAACCTGGCCTAACACTGAAGCTTTCTTT | TRBV11-2 | - | 14 | - | TRBJ1-1
CASSLAAANEKLFF | TGTGCCAGCAGCTTAGCGGCAGCTAATGAAAAACTGTTTTTT | TRBV7-8 | once | 14 | - | TRBJ1-4